This T cell receptor (beta chain) is drawn from a study of OX40 agonist ivuxolimab in advanced cancers. Turning to the study itself: Ivuxolimab, which patients received intravenously every 2 weeks, was dosed at 0.01 to 10 mg/kg.

TCRdb keeps only in-frame clones here, not all; method: immunoSEQ multiplex PCR. The top ten clones hold about 25% of a sample with around 36,000 clones, 80% to 85% of them seen once. The ends were cut back, 2 bases at V and 6 bases at J, with 16 bases in the middle. The CDR3 consists of 16 residues. Germline V gene sequence: CDR1 WNHNN, CDR2 SYGVQD (reference sequence). Study findings and constraints: Not determined was the antigen specificity of the expanded peripheral T cells.

Comments on this clone: Its target is not known.

This clonotype was obtained from an adult with an advanced solid tumor such as melanoma, head and neck, liver or kidney cancer. The chain couples TRBV10-1 to TRBJ2-2, with a tentative D call TRBD2 (6 bases). Material: CD4+ or CD8+ T cells sorted from blood, obtained in a trial of the OX40 agonist ivuxolimab. CDR3 DNA: TGCGCCAGCAGTGAGATTCCCTTGAGGGAGGCCGGGGAGCTGTTTTTT. Residues: CASSEIPLREAGELFF.